This T cell receptor (beta chain) was sequenced for a study of blood T cells in healthy people across ages (dated by TCRdb to 2014 to 2015). Study-wide context: In model experiments, roughly one uniquely barcoded TCR beta cDNA molecule per two T cells was captured by template switching. Age-related changes in TCR beta repertoire diversity were measured in the study by deep sequencing normalized with unique cDNA molecular identifiers. The donors were divided into four age groups: young (average approximately 16 years), middle-aged (around 37), aged (about 56) and long-lived (about 80). Using the same blood draw, the study looked at two additional independent replicas of 1 million unique cDNA reads for two donors, one aged 18 to 30 and the other aged 80 or older.

Donors were a few dozen systemically healthy Caucasian individuals from Russia aged roughly 6 to 100 years. Each donor gave approximately 9.4 milliliters of peripheral blood, drawn into EDTA-treated Vacutainer tubes. PBMCs were isolated by Ficoll-Paque density-gradient centrifugation, with at least 7 million obtained per sample. Total RNA was extracted from PBMCs with Trizol reagent, with at least 5.5 micrograms obtained per sample. For every donor, an aliquot of PBMCs went through flow cytometry to measure the percentages of naive CD45RAhigh/CD27high T cells. The CDR3, from cysteine to phenylalanine, totals 15 residues. The entry retains the CDR3 DNA only, 45 bases that are in frame from base 1. Via the germline V gene (reference sequence), CDR1 is MNHEY and CDR2 SMNVEV. The germline V and J ends show losses of 5 bases and 5 bases respectively, and no gene match explains 8 bases of the junction.

Study-level results and caveats: Estimates of total diversity based on one million sequenced T cells were regarded as lower bounds and as underestimates. There was a strong correlation between observed TCR beta diversity and the percentage of naive T cells measured by flow cytometry. Because the CMV infection status of the donors was unknown, age-related changes in expanded clonotypes may potentially have been confounded. Because profiling used bulk unsorted PBMCs, naive and antigen-experienced compartments could not be compared conclusively. As age increased, observed TCR beta diversity per million T cells dropped in a roughly linear way, and a significant reduction was already evident by age 40. Compared with the aged group, the long-lived group had more naive CD4+ T cells, fewer expanded clones and increased TCR diversity, a pattern suggesting age selection.

To prepare the library, 5' RACE was applied. The data were produced on an Illumina HiSeq 2500. A second PCR of roughly 7 to 11 cycles was performed with a sample-barcoded 5' primer and a J-beta primer mix. A unique molecular identifier was introduced onto each TCR beta cDNA molecule by a template-switch 5' adaptor carrying 12 random nucleotides. At least 2.5 million CDR3-containing paired-end reads were obtained from each sample. First-strand cDNA was synthesized from all RNA with the Mint cDNA synthesis kit, primed by a TRBC-specific oligonucleotide. Following uracil-DNA glycosylase treatment, all cDNA underwent a first 18-cycle PCR with the universal primers M1SS and BC2_uni_R. As for how the authors treated the data: Normalization of each sample was performed by random selection of 1 million high-quality reads, each carrying a distinct molecular identifier. Reads with shared molecular identifiers were discarded instead of being binned into consensus sequences. MiTCR, run with a Q25 quality threshold and the strictest error-elimination algorithm, handled CDR3 identification, clonotype clustering and error correction. Lower-bound total TCR beta diversity was estimated with a nonparametric unseen species model using Euler transformation. TCRdb trimmed the raw reads at Q25, called clones with MiXCR and kept productive beta chains. Each entry is one CDR3 protein sequence, shown with its most common DNA and genes. These V and J calls derive from TCRdb rather than the authors' analysis. For this sample there are hundreds of thousands of distinct CDR3 sequences; more than 20% appear just once. Roughly 10% of the sample lies in the top ten.

This clonotype was recorded a few times. The clone's antigen remains unknown. It has no much larger one-base neighbor in the sample; base qualities were not kept. The same data also contributed to another study, on T cells of mothers and their children. The second study also describes: Nine systemically healthy Caucasian individuals, comprising three mothers and their six children, were included as donors. cDNA synthesis consumed the entire amount of extracted RNA, loaded at 1.5 ug RNA in each 15 ul reaction. In the second PCR, the M1S primer added sample barcodes and 2-4 random nucleotides. Each mother yielded over 8 million TCR beta CDR3 reads and each child 2.5 million to 3.5 million reads. Thymic selection similarly shapes TCR recombination output in related and unrelated pairs, with minor effect from inherited differences. Normalized repertoire overlap in related mother-child pairs was always slightly higher than in unrelated mother-child pairs, but the difference was never significant. With a sensitivity of approximately 100 clones per million clonotypes, no persistent microchimeric T cell clones were detected. In the study, deep NGS was used to compare the TCR beta repertoires of mothers and children, and features distinguishing related mother-child pairs from unrelated individuals were sought. The mean age was roughly 36 +/- 4 years for the mothers and approximately 11 +/- 4 years for the children. After adapter ligation was performed with NEBNext reagents, the libraries were sequenced on an Illumina HiSeq 2000 with 100+100 nt paired-end reads. Mother and child libraries were prepared a month apart and sequenced in separate runs to prevent cross-contamination. For each donor, somewhere between about 500,000 and 2,000,000 distinct TCR beta clonotypes were identified. Naive TCR beta clonotypes were estimated from low-frequency clonotypes matched to each donor's FACS-determined naive share, without sorting.

This sequence uses TRBV27 and TRBJ2-2, and 7 junction bases match TRBD1. This sequence originates from a boy aged 5-17 years in good health. The sample consisted of blood. The DNA sequence is as follows: TGTGCCAGCAGTCCCGGGACAGATGTTACCGGGGAGCTGTTTTTT. This codes for CASSPGTDVTGELFF.